This T cell receptor (beta chain) was sequenced during a study of regulatory T cells in long-lasting Graves disease. With 0 bases removed from V and 1 base from J, the gap between germline ends came to 5 bases. The CDR3 sequence is 14 residues long. Germline V gives CDR1 SEHNR, CDR2 FQNEAQ (reference sequence). This sample's time point: newly diagnosed GD, antithyroid drugs for less than 3 months. Preparation of the TCR library used RNA extracted from PBMCs. To make TCR beta libraries, researchers used iRepertoire HTBI primers and Arm-PCR of CDR3 regions. TCRdb reanalysed the multiplex PCR reads using MiXCR and keeps one entry per CDR3 protein. There are roughly 610,000 distinct CDR3 sequences in the sample; approximately 15% occur only once, and around 19% lies in the top ten. The same data also contributed to another study, on T cells in Graves' hyperthyroidism and ophthalmopathy.

The specimen comprised peripheral blood mononuclear cells (PBMCs), sampled at new diagnosis, from a patient treated with antithyroid drugs. The chain links TRBV7-9 to TRBJ2-3; D is unresolved. The sequence derives from a young woman with Graves disease. CDR3 nucleotide sequence: TGTGCCAGCAGCTTAGCGACACGCACAGATACGCAGTATTTT. Encoded protein: CASSLATRTDTQYF.